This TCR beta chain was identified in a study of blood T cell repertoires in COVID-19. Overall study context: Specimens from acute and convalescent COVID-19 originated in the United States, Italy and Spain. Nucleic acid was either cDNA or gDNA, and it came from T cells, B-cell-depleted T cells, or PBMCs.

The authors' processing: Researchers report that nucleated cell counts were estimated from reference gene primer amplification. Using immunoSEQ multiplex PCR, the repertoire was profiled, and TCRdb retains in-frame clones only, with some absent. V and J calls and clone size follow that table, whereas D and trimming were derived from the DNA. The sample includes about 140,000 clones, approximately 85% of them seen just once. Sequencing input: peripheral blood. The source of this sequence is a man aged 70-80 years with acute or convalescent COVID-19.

The CDR3 region has the DNA TGCGCCAGCAGCCTACCCGCAGGGGGTCTAAATGAGCAGTTCTTC. This gives the protein CASSLPAGGLNEQFF. The V call is TRBV4-1, the J call TRBJ2-1; 7 bases are a match to TRBD1. This CDR3 has 15 residues. V dropped 4 bases and J dropped 7; count of bases not matched to a gene: 10. Germline assignment: CDR1 MGHRA and CDR2 YSYEKL.